The rows below give T cell receptor beta chains drawn from one sample of a study of cytomegalovirus exposure and HLA in healthy donors. TCRdb keeps only in-frame clones here, not all; method: immunoSEQ multiplex PCR. The sample yields fewer than 250,000 clones, approximately 83% seen once. What was sequenced was PBMCs. The receptor source for this set is a woman between 45 and 60 years old in good health and CMV-seropositive. Each CDR3 is given with its conserved first and last residue. A D gene is named only where the DNA matches it firmly. Expanded clones are given a class, and other clones once, few, many or no size at all.

v_gene	d_gene	abundance	j_gene	CDR3aa	CDR3nt
TRBV5-1	TRBD1	once	TRBJ1-1	CASSFLTGADTEAFF	TGCGCCAGCAGCTTTTTGACAGGGGCGGACACTGAAGCTTTCTTT
TRBV7-9	.	.	TRBJ2-5	CASSLVGGIQETQYF	TGTGCCAGCAGCTTAGTTGGGGGGATCCAAGAGACCCAGTACTTC
TRBV6-5	TRBD2	.	TRBJ2-1	CASRGTSGSEQFF	TGTGCCAGCAGGGGGACTAGCGGGAGTGAGCAGTTCTTC
TRBV6-6	TRBD1	.	TRBJ1-4	CASSYQDRGGEKLFF	TGTGCCAGCAGTTACCAGGACAGGGGGGGTGAAAAACTGTTTTTT
TRBV5-1	.	once	TRBJ2-1	CASSRGRHNEQFF	TGCGCCAGCAGCAGAGGAAGGCACAATGAGCAGTTCTTC
TRBV18	.	.	TRBJ2-5	CASSPPLAGTSETQYF	TGTGCCAGCTCACCACCCCTAGCAGGGACTTCAGAGACCCAGTACTTC
TRBV6-6	.	.	TRBJ2-5	CASRGGAETQYF	TGTGCCAGCAGGGGGGGGGCGGAGACCCAGTACTTC
TRBV18	TRBD1	.	TRBJ2-3	CASSRGQYTDTQYF	TGTGCCAGCTCCCGGGGACAGTACACAGATACGCAGTATTTT
TRBV5-1	.	.	TRBJ1-2	CASSLGLGRANYGYTF	TGCGCCAGCAGCTTGGGGTTGGGCAGAGCTAACTATGGCTACACCTTC
TRBV2	TRBD1	once	TRBJ2-7	CASSETTGSSYEQYF	TGTGCCAGCAGCGAAACGACAGGGAGCTCCTACGAGCAGTACTTC
TRBV7-3	TRBD2	once	TRBJ2-7	CASSLTGSGGLQEQYF	TGTGCCAGCAGCTTAACAGGGAGCGGGGGGTTGCAAGAGCAGTACTTC
TRBV21-1	.	.	TRBJ2-7	CASSSRPGGYEQYF	TGTGCCAGCAGCTCCAGACCCGGGGGCTACGAGCAGTACTTC
TRBV7-9	.	.	TRBJ1-4	CASSLVSDEKLFF	TGTGCCAGCAGCTTAGTGTCTGATGAAAAACTGTTTTTT
TRBV5-6	.	.	TRBJ1-2	CASSLQKSYGYTF	TGTGCCAGCAGCTTACAGAAATCCTATGGCTACACCTTC
TRBV9	TRBD2	.	TRBJ2-3	CASSSGMGTDTQYF	TGTGCCAGCAGCAGCGGGATGGGCACAGATACGCAGTATTTT
TRBV28	TRBD2	.	TRBJ2-6	CASSQQGLPSGANVLTF	TGTGCCAGCTCGCAGCAGGGACTACCGTCTGGGGCCAACGTCCTGACTTTC
TRBV7-2	TRBD2	.	TRBJ2-3	CASSPHSLASGGGRDYF	TGTGCCAGCAGCCCTCACTCCCTGGCTAGCGGGGGTGGTCGGGATTATTTT
TRBV2	.	.	TRBJ1-2	CASSELKQGPYGYTF	TGTGCCAGCAGTGAGTTGAAACAGGGCCCCTATGGCTACACCTTC
TRBV5-1	.	.	TRBJ2-1	CASSLGQVSYNEQFF	TGCGCCAGCAGCTTGGGACAGGTATCCTACAATGAGCAGTTCTTC
TRBV11-2	TRBD1	.	TRBJ1-5	CASSLDGTGSQPQHF	TGTGCCAGCAGCTTAGATGGGACAGGGAGCCAGCCCCAGCATTTT
TRBV6-5	TRBD1	.	TRBJ1-2	CASSPGTDYGYTF	TGTGCCAGCAGTCCCGGGACAGACTATGGCTACACCTTC
TRBV5-1	TRBD2	once	TRBJ2-7	CASSHAGLAGGYEQYF	TGCGCCAGCAGCCACGCCGGACTAGCGGGGGGCTACGAGCAGTACTTC
TRBV25-1	.	.	TRBJ1-2	CASSEQESSYGYTF	TGTGCCAGCAGTGAACAGGAAAGCAGCTATGGCTACACCTTC
TRBV6-6	.	.	TRBJ1-1	CASRGREGTEAFF	TGTGCCAGCCGTGGGAGGGAGGGCACTGAAGCTTTCTTT
TRBV30	TRBD1	few	TRBJ2-1	CAWIGTGFGAYNEQFF	TGTGCCTGGATCGGGACAGGGTTTGGGGCCTACAATGAGCAGTTCTTC
TRBV5-1	.	.	TRBJ2-5	CASSLRARYQETQYF	TGCGCCAGCAGCTTACGAGCACGCTACCAAGAGACCCAGTACTTC
TRBV19	.	.	TRBJ2-2	CASSIKSGNIGGELFF	TGTGCCAGTAGTATCAAATCAGGGAATATCGGCGGGGAGCTGTTTTTT
TRBV28	.	few	TRBJ1-2	CASTSRGRGYTF	TGTGCCAGCACATCCCGGGGGAGAGGCTACACCTTC
TRBV5-1	TRBD1	.	TRBJ1-1	CASSSIQGVISEAFF	TGCGCCAGCAGCTCGATACAGGGGGTAATATCTGAAGCTTTCTTT
TRBV5-6	.	.	TRBJ2-3	CASSSTSEIRTDTQYF	TGTGCCAGCAGCTCGACGAGCGAGATCCGCACAGATACGCAGTATTTT
TRBV14	.	.	TRBJ2-1	CASSLQSPLYNEQFF	TGTGCCAGCAGCCTACAATCCCCGTTGTACAATGAGCAGTTCTTC
TRBV7-2	TRBD1	.	TRBJ2-1	CASSHTGTASYNEQFF	TGTGCCAGCAGCCACACCGGGACAGCCTCCTACAATGAGCAGTTCTTC
TRBV2	.	once	TRBJ2-2	CASKNRNRIDGELFF	TGTGCCAGCAAAAACAGGAACAGGATTGACGGGGAGCTGTTTTTT
TRBV20-1	TRBD1	.	TRBJ2-3	CRGQGTDTQYF	TGCAGGGGACAGGGCACAGATACGCAGTATTTT
TRBV4-1	TRBD2	.	TRBJ2-5	CASSARTSGGRETQYF	TGCGCCAGCAGCGCGAGGACTAGCGGGGGGCGAGAGACCCAGTACTTC
TRBV6-5	.	.	TRBJ2-7	CASSTAYEQYF	TGTGCCAGCAGTACAGCCTACGAGCAGTACTTC
TRBV30	.	.	TRBJ1-5	CAWSVSDIYSNQPQHF	TGTGCCTGGAGTGTTTCCGACATCTATAGCAATCAGCCCCAGCATTTT
TRBV6-5	TRBD2	.	TRBJ2-5	CASSSRLAGRQETQYF	TGTGCCAGCAGTTCCCGACTAGCGGGCCGCCAAGAGACCCAGTACTTC
TRBV6-5	TRBD1	.	TRBJ2-7	CASSYSNRGSYEQYF	TGTGCCAGCAGTTACTCGAACAGGGGATCCTACGAGCAGTACTTC
TRBV10-3	.	.	TRBJ2-7	CAISETGQSYEQYF	TGTGCCATCAGTGAGACTGGACAGAGCTACGAGCAGTACTTC
TRBV5-5	.	.	TRBJ1-1	CASSLAPGDTEAFF	TGTGCCAGCAGCTTGGCCCCAGGGGACACTGAAGCTTTCTTT
TRBV6-1	.	.	TRBJ1-5	CASSVRTLSSNQPQHF	TGTGCCAGCAGTGTACGGACATTATCAAGCAATCAGCCCCAGCATTTT
TRBV5-1	TRBD2	.	TRBJ2-2	CASSSETSASGELFF	TGCGCCAGCAGCTCGGAGACTAGCGCTTCCGGGGAGCTGTTTTTT
TRBV7-6	.	.	TRBJ2-3	CASSLFTPDTQYF	TGTGCCAGCAGCTTATTCACTCCAGATACGCAGTATTTT
TRBV7-3	.	.	TRBJ2-5	CASRLHPENVETQYF	TGTGCCAGCAGACTCCACCCGGAGAATGTGGAGACCCAGTACTTC
TRBV5-1	.	.	TRBJ2-2	CASSTGLPNTGELFF	TGCGCCAGCAGTACAGGGCTCCCGAACACCGGGGAGCTGTTTTTT
TRBV10-3	.	.	TRBJ2-1	CAISEYLEGVNEQFF	TGTGCCATCAGTGAGTATTTGGAAGGGGTCAATGAGCAGTTCTTC
TRBV5-6	.	.	TRBJ1-5	CASSLGGPQPQHF	TGTGCCAGCAGCTTGGGAGGGCCCCAGCCCCAGCATTTT
TRBV28	TRBD1	.	TRBJ1-1	CASSSYRGLGTEAFF	TGTGCCAGCAGTTCGTACAGGGGGCTGGGCACTGAAGCTTTCTTT
TRBV7-2	TRBD2	few	TRBJ2-7	CASSLAGGTYEQYF	TGTGCCAGCAGCTTGGCGGGGGGGACCTACGAGCAGTACTTC
TRBV6-6	.	.	TRBJ2-7	CASSAAQPPYEQYF	TGTGCCAGCAGTGCCGCACAGCCCCCCTACGAGCAGTACTTC